This T cell receptor (beta chain) was identified during a study of OX40 agonist ivuxolimab in advanced cancers. Study-level findings and limits: The study observed clonal expansion of CD4+ and CD8+ blood T cells by week 6 at 0.1 to 3.0 mg/kg. Expanded clones were, on average, more numerous in CD8+ T cells than in CD4+. Among the lowest peripheral clonal expansion occurred in 0.1-3.0 mg/kg partial responders.

Method: immunoSEQ multiplex PCR; TCRdb's copy keeps in-frame clones and lacks some. The sample lists about 33,000 clones, about three quarters occurring once. In the case of this clone: The antigen is undetermined. Other DNA sequences of this sample code for an identical CDR3.

Germline loops: CDR1 SGHRS, CDR2 YFSETQ. The CDR3 consists of 15 residues. Trimming cost V 0 bases and J 2 bases; bases outside gene matches: 3. The material was CD4+ or CD8+ T cells sorted from blood, obtained in a trial of the OX40 agonist ivuxolimab. This rearrangement joins TRBV5-1 to TRBJ2-3; 7 bases align to TRBD1. This clonotype was sampled from an adult with an advanced solid tumor such as melanoma, head and neck, liver or kidney cancer. The CDR3 reads CASSLGQGDTDTQYF. The CDR3 nucleotides are TGCGCCAGCAGCTTGGGACAGGGTGACACAGATACGCAGTATTTT.